This TCR beta chain was documented in a study of cytomegalovirus exposure and HLA in healthy donors. A note on this clone: The antigen is undetermined.

PCR was performed using 60 Vbeta and 13 Jbeta primers. The protocol was immunoSEQ multiplex PCR, while the TCRdb copy is restricted to in-frame clones and leaves out a portion. The sample lists just over 150,000 clones, around 80% seen once, with approximately 2% in the top ten. The study, taken as a whole, reports: Available immune exposure information covered CMV serostatus only.

Germline assignment: CDR1 LNHDA and CDR2 SQIVND (reference sequence). The CDR3 contains 16 residues. V lost 6 bases to trimming and J lost 9 bases, with 21 bases between them. V is TRBV19 and J is TRBJ1-6; D uncertain. The sequenced sample consisted of PBMCs. This sequence was found in a man aged 18 to 30 in good health and CMV-seronegative. The CDR3 DNA is TGTGCCAGTAGGTTAGGTCTGGACTCTCCATTTTCACCCCTCCACTTT. Translation gives CASRLGLDSPFSPLHF.